These 22 T cell receptor beta chains came from one sample sequenced in a study of T cells expressing NK-cell markers. One entry per CDR3 protein, without DNA, is what TCRdb gives after re-calling the 5' RACE reads. This repertoire includes fewer than 25,000 distinct CDR3 sequences. Sequencing used blood T cells: a sorted CD56 or NKG2C T cell subset, CD4+ or CD8+ T cells, or bulk PBMC T cells (not recorded which). These receptors all come from a man aged 18 to 69 in good health.

This sequence joins TRBV2 and TRBJ2-5; the TRBD2 assignment by TCRdb is unverifiable without DNA. The germline CDR1 and CDR2 sequences are SNHLY and FYNNEI. The CDR3 totals 14 residues. The CDR3 spells CASSRLASQETQYF.

The rearrangement uses TRBV4-3 and TRBJ2-7; TCRdb selects TRBD2, and the lack of DNA leaves this call unchecked. Germline-derived CDR1 and CDR2 are LGHNA and YSLEER. CDR3 length: 16 residues. This CDR3 is CASSQDWRVRRGEQYF.

This chain uses TRBV19 with TRBJ2-2; the TRBD1 assignment by TCRdb is unverifiable without DNA. The germline CDR1 and CDR2 sequences are LNHDA and SQIVND (reference sequence). CDR3 length: 15 amino acids. The chain's CDR3 is CASSPSRQGTGELFF. The full variable domain, with the rest looked up from reference TRBV19 and TRBJ2-2, is DGGITQSPKYLFRKEGQNVTLSCEQNLNHDAMYWYRQDPGQGLRLIYYSQIVNDFQKGDIAEGYSVSREKKESFPLTVTSAQKNPTAFYLCASSPSRQGTGELFFGEGSRLTVL.

This sequence joins TRBV29-1 and TRBJ1-5; TCRdb's D call, TRBD1, is unchecked because there is no DNA. Germline CDR1 reads SQVTM; CDR2 reads ANQGSEA. The CDR3 consists of 13 residues. The CDR3 is CSVAGTPNQPQHF.

This chain links TRBV7-2 with TRBJ2-7; TCRdb calls TRBD2, which cannot be checked without DNA. The germline gives CDR1 SGHTA, CDR2 FQGNSA. The CDR3 is 13 amino acids. CDR3 loop: CASSTSTSYEQYF.

The chain has TRBV3-1 and TRBJ2-1; the TRBD2 assignment by TCRdb is unverifiable without DNA. The germline CDR1 and CDR2 sequences are LGHDT and YNNKEL (reference sequence). CDR3 length equals 15 residues. The CDR3 sequence is CASSQDWTSGGVQFF.

The chain uses TRBV20-1 and TRBJ2-7; TCRdb proposes TRBD1, but this gene call is untestable without DNA. This CDR3 comprises 14 residues. Per germline, CDR1 DFQATT and CDR2 SNEGSKA (reference sequence). The CDR3 loop is CSARLRGSLYEQYF.

The rearrangement joins TRBV1 to TRBJ2-1; the D call of TRBD2 rests on TCRdb alone, since no DNA is present to check it. TRBV1 constitutes a pseudogene. The CDR3 runs 16 residues. The CDR3: CTSSQKGPEGHNEQFF.

The V and J genes are TRBV6-8 and TRBJ1-4. In germline, CDR1 is MNHGY, CDR2 SAAAGT. The CDR3 has 12 residues. CDR3 sequence reads: CASSYPDEKLFF.

V usage is TRBV7-2 and J usage is TRBJ2-3. The CDR3 spans 14 residues. The germline gives CDR1 SGHTA, CDR2 FQGNSA. The CDR3 region is CASSLAQSLDTQYF.

The chain couples TRBV28 to TRBJ2-7; TCRdb's D gene call, TRBD1, goes unchecked for lack of DNA. Germline lookup yields CDR1 MDHEN and CDR2 SYDVKM. The CDR3 is made up of 15 amino acids. Here the CDR3 reads CASSFPGQGTYEQYF.

V gene TRBV11-3 combines with J gene TRBJ2-1; TCRdb returns TRBD2, unconfirmable since there is no DNA. This CDR3 has 16 amino acids. Germline-derived CDR1 and CDR2 are SGHNT and YENEEA. This CDR3 is CASSSGGTSGRNEQFF.

The chain joins TRBV29-1 to TRBJ2-7. The length of the CDR3 is 13 residues. CDR1 SQVTM and CDR2 ANQGSEA come from the germline V gene. CDR3 sequence reads: CSASSTVDYEQYF.

The chain carries TRBV20-1 and TRBJ2-2. The CDR3 totals 16 residues. Germline assignment: CDR1 DFQATT and CDR2 SNEGSKA (reference sequence). The CDR3 region is CSARDLRHQITGELFF.

The J gene is TRBJ2-1, the V gene TRBV2; TCRdb's D gene call, TRBD2, goes unchecked for lack of DNA. The CDR3 spans 15 residues. CDR1 and CDR2 (germline): SNHLY, FYNNEI. The CDR3 loop is CASSISGFSYNEQFF. The entire variable domain, with the rest obtained from reference TRBV2 and TRBJ2-1, is as follows: EPEVTQTPSHQVTQMGQEVILRCVPISNHLYFYWYRQILGQKVEFLVSFYNNEISEKSEIFDDQFSVERPDGSNFTLKIRSTKLEDSAMYFCASSISGFSYNEQFFGPGTRLTVL.

The chain couples TRBV5-1 to TRBJ2-7. CDR1 is SGHRS, CDR2 YFSETQ, per germline. This CDR3 region has 14 residues. CDR3 residues: CASSPSTGAYEQYF.

The rearrangement joins TRBV20-1 to TRBJ1-5; TCRdb names TRBD1, which stays unverified in the absence of DNA. The CDR3 is made up of 13 amino acids. The germline CDR1 and CDR2 sequences are DFQATT and SNEGSKA (reference sequence). The CDR3 region is CSARGQSVGPQHF.

V usage is TRBV27 and J usage is TRBJ2-1. There are 15 residues in the CDR3. Per the germline V gene, CDR1 is MNHEY and CDR2 is SMNVEV (reference sequence). Here the CDR3 reads CASSKSGGTYNEQFF.

The V call is TRBV7-6, the J call TRBJ2-3; TCRdb's D call, TRBD1, is unchecked because there is no DNA. The V gene's germline CDR1 is SGHVS and CDR2 FNYEAQ. The CDR3 is made up of 15 amino acids. This CDR3 reads CASSLPRQGTDTQYF.

This rearrangement joins TRBV7-8 to TRBJ2-4. Germline CDR1 is SGHVS and CDR2 is FQNEAQ. The CDR3 is 13 residues long. CDR3 sequence reads: CASSLALLNIQYF.

This chain connects TRBV20-1 to TRBJ1-2. The CDR3 is 13 amino acids. CDR1 DFQATT and CDR2 SNEGSKA come from the germline V gene (reference sequence). CDR3 region: CSARDHRHWGYTF.

CDR3: CASSRGDSSTGELFF. The V call is TRBV6-2 or TRBV6-3, the J call TRBJ2-2; TCRdb indicates TRBD1, and absent DNA this call remains unverified. The CDR3 runs to 15 residues. Per germline, CDR1 MNHEY and CDR2 SVGEGT.